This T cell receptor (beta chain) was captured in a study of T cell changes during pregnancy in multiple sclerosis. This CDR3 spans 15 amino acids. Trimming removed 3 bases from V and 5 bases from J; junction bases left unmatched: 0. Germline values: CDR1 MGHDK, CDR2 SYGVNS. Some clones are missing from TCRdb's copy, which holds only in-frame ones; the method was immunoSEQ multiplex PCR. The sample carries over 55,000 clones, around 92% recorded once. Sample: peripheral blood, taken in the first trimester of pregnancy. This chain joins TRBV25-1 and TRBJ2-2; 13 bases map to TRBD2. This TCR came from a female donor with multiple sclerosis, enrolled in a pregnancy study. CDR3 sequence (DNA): TGTGCCAGCAGTGAGACTAGCGGGAGGACCGGGGAGCTGTTTTTT. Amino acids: CASSETSGRTGELFF.